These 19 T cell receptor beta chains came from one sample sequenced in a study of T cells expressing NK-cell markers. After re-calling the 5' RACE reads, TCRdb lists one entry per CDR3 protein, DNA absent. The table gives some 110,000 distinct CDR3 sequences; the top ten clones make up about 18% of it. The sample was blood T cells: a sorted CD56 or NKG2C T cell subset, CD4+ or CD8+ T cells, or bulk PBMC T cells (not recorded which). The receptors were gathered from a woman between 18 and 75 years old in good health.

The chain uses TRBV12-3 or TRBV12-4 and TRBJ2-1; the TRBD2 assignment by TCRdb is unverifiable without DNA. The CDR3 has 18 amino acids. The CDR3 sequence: CASSFKGLAGEFYHEQFF.

This chain's CDR3 is CASSQQGFQETQYF. The gene calls are TRBV27 and TRBJ2-5; TCRdb proposes TRBD1, but this gene call is untestable without DNA. CDR3 length: 14 residues. Germline assignment: CDR1 MNHEY and CDR2 SMNVEV (reference sequence).

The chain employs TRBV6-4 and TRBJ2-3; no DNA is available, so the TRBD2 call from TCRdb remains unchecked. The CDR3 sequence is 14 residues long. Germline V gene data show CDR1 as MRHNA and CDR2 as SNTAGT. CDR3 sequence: CASSDSAGTDTQYF.

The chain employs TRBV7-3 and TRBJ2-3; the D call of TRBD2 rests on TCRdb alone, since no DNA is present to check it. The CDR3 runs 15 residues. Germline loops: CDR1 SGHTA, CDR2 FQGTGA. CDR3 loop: CASSRPGLVPDTQYF.

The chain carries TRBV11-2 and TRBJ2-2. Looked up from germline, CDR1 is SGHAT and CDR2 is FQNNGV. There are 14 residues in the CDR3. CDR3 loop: CASSSETNTGELFF.

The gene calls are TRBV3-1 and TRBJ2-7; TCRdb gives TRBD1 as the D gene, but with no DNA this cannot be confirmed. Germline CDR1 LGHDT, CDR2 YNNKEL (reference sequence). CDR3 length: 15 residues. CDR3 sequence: CASSPRQGGSYEQYF.

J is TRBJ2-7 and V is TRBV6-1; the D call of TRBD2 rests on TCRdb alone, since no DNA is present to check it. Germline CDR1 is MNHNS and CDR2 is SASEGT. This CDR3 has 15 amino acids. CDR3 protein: CASSPSSGSSYEQYF.

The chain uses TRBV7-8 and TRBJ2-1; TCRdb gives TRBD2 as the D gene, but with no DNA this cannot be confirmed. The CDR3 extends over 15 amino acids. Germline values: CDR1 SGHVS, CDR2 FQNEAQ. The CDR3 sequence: CASGGLAGAYNEQFF. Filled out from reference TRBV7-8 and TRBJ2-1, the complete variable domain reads GAGVSQSPRYKVAKRGQDVALRCDPISGHVSLFWYQQALGQGPEFLTYFQNEAQLDKSGLPSDRFFAERPEGSVSTLKIQRTQQEDSAVYLCASGGLAGAYNEQFFGPGTRLTVL.

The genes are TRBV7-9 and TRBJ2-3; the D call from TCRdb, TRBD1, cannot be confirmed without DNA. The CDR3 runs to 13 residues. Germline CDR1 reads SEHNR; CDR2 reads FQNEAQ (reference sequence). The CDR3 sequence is CASSPGNTDTQYF. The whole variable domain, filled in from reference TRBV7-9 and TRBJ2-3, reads DTGVSQNPRHKITKRGQNVTFRCDPISEHNRLYWYRQTLGQGPEFLTYFQNEAQLEKSRLLSDRFSAERPKGSFSTLEIQRTEQGDSAMYLCASSPGNTDTQYFGPGTRLTVL.

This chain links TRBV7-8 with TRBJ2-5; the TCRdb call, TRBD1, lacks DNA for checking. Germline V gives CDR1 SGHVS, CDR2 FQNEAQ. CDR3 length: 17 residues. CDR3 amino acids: CASSLWLRDVPQETQYF.

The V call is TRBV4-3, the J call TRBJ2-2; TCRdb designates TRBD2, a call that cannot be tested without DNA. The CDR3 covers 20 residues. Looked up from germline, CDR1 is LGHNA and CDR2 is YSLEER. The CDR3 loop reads CASSQDVGLAGGLDTGELFF.

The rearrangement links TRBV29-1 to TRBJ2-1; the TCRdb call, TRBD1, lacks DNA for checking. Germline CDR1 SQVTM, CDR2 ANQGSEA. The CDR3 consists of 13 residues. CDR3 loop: CSAGGSSYNEQFF.

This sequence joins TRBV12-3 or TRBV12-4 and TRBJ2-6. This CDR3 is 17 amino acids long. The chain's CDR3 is CASSLWLPSSGANVLTF.

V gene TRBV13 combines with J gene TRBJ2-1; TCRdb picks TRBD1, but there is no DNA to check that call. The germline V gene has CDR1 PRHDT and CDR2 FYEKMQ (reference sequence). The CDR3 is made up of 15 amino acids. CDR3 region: CASSSNLTPYHEQFF.

CDR3 protein: CATRDRGEETQYF. The V and J genes are TRBV15 and TRBJ2-5; TCRdb indicates TRBD1, and absent DNA this call remains unverified. CDR1 LNHNV and CDR2 YYDKDF come from the germline V gene (reference sequence). The CDR3 consists of 13 residues.

CDR3 amino acids: CSVFLAERIYGYTF. V is TRBV29-1 and J is TRBJ1-2. This CDR3 region has 14 residues. CDR1 is SQVTM and CDR2 is ANQGSEA in the germline V gene.

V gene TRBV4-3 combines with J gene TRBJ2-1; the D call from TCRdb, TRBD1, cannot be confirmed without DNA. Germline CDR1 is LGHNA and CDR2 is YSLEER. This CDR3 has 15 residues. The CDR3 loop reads CASSPRDRAYNEQFF.

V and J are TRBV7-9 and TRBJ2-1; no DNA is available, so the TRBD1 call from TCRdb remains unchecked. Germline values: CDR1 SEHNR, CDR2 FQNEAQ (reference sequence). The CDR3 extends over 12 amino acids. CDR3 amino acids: CASSFGAGEQFF.

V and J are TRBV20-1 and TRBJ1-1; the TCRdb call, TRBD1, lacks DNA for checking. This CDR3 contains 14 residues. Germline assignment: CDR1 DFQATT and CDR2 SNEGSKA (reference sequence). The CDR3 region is CSAEPVPLGTEAFF.